The sequence of this T cell receptor beta chain was determined in a study of T cell responses to AZD1222 COVID-19 vaccine. Study conclusions and caveats: Baseline seropositivity occurred in only 5 to 7 AZD1222 recipients. Nearly half of spike-specific TCRs reportedly target unmutated variant regions. All repertoire sampling was performed exclusively after the peak T cell response.

The protocol was immunoSEQ multiplex PCR, while the TCRdb copy is restricted to in-frame clones and leaves out a portion. The sample lists about 85,000 clones, over 70% seen once, with around 15% in the top ten. As regards this clone: Its specificity is unknown.

This CDR3 comprises 15 residues. Germline assignment: CDR1 MNHEY and CDR2 SMNVEV (reference sequence). V dropped 6 bases and J dropped 1; count of bases not matched to a gene: 4. The source of this sequence is an adult in good health. The sequenced sample was peripheral blood, obtained on day 0 of AZD1222 vaccination. The chain combines TRBV27 with TRBJ2-1; 9 nucleotides line up with TRBD2. CDR3 coding DNA: TGTGCCAGCAGGCCCCTAGCGGGATCCTACAATGAGCAGTTCTTC. Its protein is CASRPLAGSYNEQFF.